Below are 16 T cell receptor beta chains sequenced from a single sample in a study of blood T cell repertoires in COVID-19. The method was immunoSEQ multiplex PCR; TCRdb's version includes in-frame clones alone and lacks a portion of them. The profile shows a few hundred thousand clones, 70% to 90% of them singletons. The sequenced sample consisted of peripheral blood. The origin of the receptors is a woman between 70 and 85 years old with acute or convalescent COVID-19.

The chain recombines TRBV3-1 (or the pseudogene TRBV3-2) with TRBJ2-3; 7 bases map to TRBD2. The CDR3 is 14 amino acids. CDR1 is LGHDT and CDR2 is YNNKEL in the germline V gene (reference sequence). V was clipped by 1 base and J by 3 bases; unmatched bases: 1. The CDR3 sequence: CASSQGGGTDTQYF. The CDR3 region has the DNA TGTGCCAGCAGCCAAGGGGGGGGGACAGATACGCAGTATTTT.

The chain couples TRBV7-9 to TRBJ2-7; TRBD1 matches at 9 bases. The ends lost 8 bases at V and 6 bases at J; junction bases unmatched: 11. CDR1 is SEHNR and CDR2 is FQNEAQ in the germline V gene (reference sequence). The CDR3 totals 14 residues. CDR3 protein: CASSRTGDSSEQYF. Here the CDR3 DNA reads TGTGCCAGCTCCCGGACAGGGGATTCATCCGAGCAGTACTTC.

The gene calls are TRBV7-9 and TRBJ2-1; TRBD2 agrees at 12 bases. Trimming took 5 bases from V and 6 from J; bases not matched to a gene: 8. Germline CDR1 reads SEHNR; CDR2 reads FQNEAQ (reference sequence). The CDR3 length is 16 residues. The CDR3 spells CASSPWTSGVGNEQFF. CDR3 sequence (DNA): TGTGCCAGCAGCCCTTGGACTAGCGGGGTTGGCAATGAGCAGTTCTTC.

The CDR3 loop is CASSLGSSGGGSYEQYF. The CDR3 region has the DNA TGCGCCAGCAGCTTGGGTTCTAGTGGCGGGGGGTCCTACGAGCAGTACTTC. The chain carries TRBV5-1 and TRBJ2-7; 8 bases fit TRBD2. Trimming removed 0 bases from V and 1 base from J; junction bases left unmatched: 9. Per the germline V gene, CDR1 is SGHRS and CDR2 is YFSETQ. This CDR3 has 17 residues.

The V gene is TRBV18, the J gene TRBJ1-2; D ambiguous. The CDR3 is made up of 13 amino acids. The V and J ends lost 3 bases and 2 bases respectively, with 7 bases between them. CDR1 and CDR2 from the germline V gene are KGHSH and LQKENI. CDR3 region: CASSPEQNYGYTF. CDR3 bases: TGTGCCAGCTCACCCGAACAGAACTATGGCTACACCTTC.

The chain is built from TRBV11-2 and TRBJ1-1; possible D gene TRBD1, 6 bases. The CDR3 totals 14 residues. Germline CDR1 SGHAT, CDR2 FQNNGV. Trimming took off 0 bases at V and 7 bases at J, with 12 bases between the two ends. The CDR3: CASSLDRRGFEAFF. DNA of the CDR3: TGTGCCAGCAGCTTAGATCGCAGGGGATTTGAAGCTTTCTTT.

Regarding this clone: The same CDR3 is also encoded by other DNA sequences in this sample. The chain has TRBV9 and TRBJ1-3; D is possibly TRBD1 (6 bases). The CDR3 is made up of 15 amino acids. CDR1 is SGDLS, CDR2 YYNGEE, per germline. V was pared by 0 bases and J by 6 bases, with 13 bases between. CDR3 sequence (DNA): TGTGCCAGCAGCGTAGGAACAGGGAGGGTAAACACCATATATTTT. Residues: CASSVGTGRVNTIYF.

The chain uses TRBV6-5 and TRBJ2-7, with 8 bases matching TRBD1. Germline V gene sequence: CDR1 MNHEY, CDR2 SVGAGI. The J segment lost 3 bases and the V segment lost 6 bases, leaving 7 bases of the junction unmatched. CDR3 length equals 14 residues. The CDR3 bases are TGTGCCAGCAGACGGTCACAGGGGGGCTACGAGCAGTACTTC. Its translation: CASRRSQGGYEQYF.

This clone has only a few counts. This chain joins TRBV7-9 and TRBJ2-7; TRBD1 might be the D (6 bases). Germline lookup yields CDR1 SEHNR and CDR2 FQNEAQ (reference sequence). V lost 5 bases and J 1 base, leaving 15 bases between the germline ends. This CDR3 spans 15 amino acids. The CDR3 here is CASSLGTGTSYEQYF. In nucleotides, the CDR3 is TGTGCCAGCAGCCTAGGTACAGGGACGTCCTACGAGCAGTACTTC.

This clone was seen a single time. This chain links TRBV19 with TRBJ2-5; D is possibly TRBD1 (6 bases). The V end lost 7 bases, the J end lost 4 bases, and 13 bases lay between the germline ends. The CDR3 has 13 residues. Germline loops: CDR1 LNHDA, CDR2 SQIVND (reference sequence). For the CDR3, the DNA is TGTGCCAGTAAGGGCAGGGGTGTAGAGACCCAGTACTTC. Amino acids: CASKGRGVETQYF. Together with reference TRBV19 and TRBJ2-5, the CDR3 gives the full variable domain: DGGITQSPKYLFRKEGQNVTLSCEQNLNHDAMYWYRQDPGQGLRLIYYSQIVNDFQKGDIAEGYSVSREKKESFPLTVTSAQKNPTAFYLCASKGRGVETQYFGPGTRLLVL.

The chain uses TRBV5-1 and TRBJ1-2; a weak D match, TRBD1 (5 bases). This CDR3 contains 13 residues. V was pared by 5 bases and J by 2 bases, with 10 bases between. The germline V gene encodes CDR1 SGHRS and CDR2 YFSETQ. The CDR3 loop is CASRFDRNYGYTF. The CDR3 DNA follows: TGCGCCAGCAGATTCGACAGAAACTATGGCTACACCTTC. Based on the CDR3 plus reference TRBV5-1 and TRBJ1-2, the full variable domain is KAGVTQTPRYLIKTRGQQVTLSCSPISGHRSVSWYQQTPGQGLQFLFEYFSETQRNKGNFPGRFSGRQFSNSRSEMNVSTLELGDSALYLCASRFDRNYGYTFGSGTRLTVV.

The V gene is TRBV7-3, the J gene TRBJ2-1; 7 nucleotides align to TRBD1. In germline, CDR1 is SGHTA, CDR2 FQGTGA. This CDR3 region has 14 residues. V gave up 6 bases and J gave up 9 bases; unmatched junction bases: 11. The CDR3 bases are TGTGCCAGCAGTCGTGACAGGGAGAGGGGTGAGCAGTTCTTC. Its translation: CASSRDRERGEQFF.

The J gene is TRBJ2-3, the V gene TRBV2, with D hard to call. Per the germline V gene, CDR1 is SNHLY and CDR2 is FYNNEI. V was pared by 3 bases and J by 3 bases, with 7 bases between. The CDR3 has 13 amino acids. CDR3 amino acids: CASSDQMTDTQYF. The CDR3, as DNA: TGTGCCAGCAGTGACCAGATGACAGATACGCAGTATTTT.

This clone was seen only once. The gene calls are TRBV28 and TRBJ2-7; D is uncertain. CDR1 MDHEN and CDR2 SYDVKM come from the germline V gene. CDR3 size: 12 residues. The ends were cut back, 5 bases at V and 3 bases at J, with 8 bases in the middle. CDR3 nucleotides: TGTGCCAGCAGTGACTTGAACTACGAGCAGTACTTC. It specifies CASSDLNYEQYF.

The rearrangement uses TRBV10-3 and TRBJ2-3; weak D call: TRBD1 (6 bases). V lost 6 bases, J lost 4 bases, and 11 bases lay in between. In germline, CDR1 is ENHRY, CDR2 SYGVKD. The CDR3 runs to 13 residues. CDR3 protein: CAIRGQLPDTQYF. Here the CDR3 DNA reads TGTGCCATCAGAGGACAGCTTCCAGATACGCAGTATTTT.

The rearrangement links TRBV3-1 (or the pseudogene TRBV3-2) to TRBJ1-2; a possible D gene is TRBD1 (6 bases). V was shortened by 6 bases and J by 8 bases, with 10 bases between the two germline ends. There are 11 residues in the CDR3. The germline CDR1 and CDR2 sequences are LGHDT and YNNKEL (reference sequence). CDR3 DNA: TGTGCCAGCAGGGGGGCGCGAGGCTACACCTTC. Its protein is CASRGARGYTF.